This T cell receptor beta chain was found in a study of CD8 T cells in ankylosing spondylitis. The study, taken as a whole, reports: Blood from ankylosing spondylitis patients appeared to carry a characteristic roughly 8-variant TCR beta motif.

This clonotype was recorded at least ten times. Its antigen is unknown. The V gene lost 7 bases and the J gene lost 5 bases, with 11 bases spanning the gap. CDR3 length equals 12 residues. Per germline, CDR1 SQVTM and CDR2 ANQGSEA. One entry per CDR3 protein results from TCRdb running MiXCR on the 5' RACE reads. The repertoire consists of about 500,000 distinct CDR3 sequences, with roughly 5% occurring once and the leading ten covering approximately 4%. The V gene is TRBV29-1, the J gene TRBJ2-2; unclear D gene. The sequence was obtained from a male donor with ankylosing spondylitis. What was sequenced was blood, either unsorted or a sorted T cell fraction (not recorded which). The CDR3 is CSASSSTGELFF. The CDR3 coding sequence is TGCAGCGCCTCTTCCAGTACCGGGGAGCTGTTTTTT.